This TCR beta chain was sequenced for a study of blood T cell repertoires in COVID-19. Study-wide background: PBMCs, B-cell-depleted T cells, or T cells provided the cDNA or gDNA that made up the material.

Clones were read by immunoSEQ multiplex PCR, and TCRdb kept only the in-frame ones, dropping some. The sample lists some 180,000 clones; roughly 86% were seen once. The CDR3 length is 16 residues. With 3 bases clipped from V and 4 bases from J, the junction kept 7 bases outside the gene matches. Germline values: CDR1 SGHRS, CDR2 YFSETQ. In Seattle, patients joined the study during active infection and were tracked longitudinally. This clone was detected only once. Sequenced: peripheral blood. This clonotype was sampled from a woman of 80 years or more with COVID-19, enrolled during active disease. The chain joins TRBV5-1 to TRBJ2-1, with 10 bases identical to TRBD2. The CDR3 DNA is TGCGCCAGCAGCTCTACCGGGACTAGCGTATACAATGAGCAGTTCTTC. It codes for CASSSTGTSVYNEQFF.